A single sample is the source of the 13 T cell receptor beta chains below, sequenced in a study of blood T cells in healthy people across ages. The authors ran a second PCR of 7 to 11 cycles using a sample-barcoded 5' primer and a J-beta primer mix. TCRdb re-called the 5' RACE reads through MiXCR, storing one row per CDR3 protein. Among fewer than 2,000,000 distinct CDR3 sequences listed, about 31% were seen once. The sequencing sample was made of blood. These receptors were collected from a woman under 40 in good health.

The chain employs TRBV5-1 and TRBJ2-7; TRBD2 matches at 7 bases. This CDR3 spans 15 amino acids. The V and J ends lost 4 bases and 1 base, in that order; junction bases with no gene match: 8. Germline loops: CDR1 SGHRS, CDR2 YFSETQ. In DNA form, the CDR3 reads TGCGCCAGCAGCCCCAGCCTTAGCGGGTCCTACGAGCAGTACTTC. Its translation: CASSPSLSGSYEQYF.

The V and J genes are TRBV5-1 and TRBJ2-1; 10 positions agree with TRBD2. V shed 3 bases, J shed 10 bases, and the junction held 7 bases outside the gene matches. In germline, CDR1 is SGHRS, CDR2 YFSETQ. The CDR3 consists of 14 residues. CDR3 nucleotides: TGCGCCAGCAGCTCCCGGACTAGCGGAGACGAGCAGTTCTTC. Its translation is CASSSRTSGDEQFF.

The chain is built from TRBV7-6 and TRBJ2-7, with D maybe TRBD2 (5 bases). Trimming removed 5 bases from V and 4 bases from J, with 18 bases in between. The germline CDR1 and CDR2 sequences are SGHVS and FNYEAQ. This CDR3 spans 15 amino acids. CDR3 coding DNA: TGTGCCAGCAGCCGTGCCCCGGACGGGATATACGAGCAGTACTTC. As protein: CASSRAPDGIYEQYF.

This clonotype was found a few times. V is TRBV6-1 and J is TRBJ2-3, with D unresolved. CDR1 is MNHNS, CDR2 SASEGT, per germline. V lost 4 bases to trimming and J lost 6 bases, with 8 bases between them. The CDR3 is 12 amino acids. This chain's CDR3 is CASSAKRDTQYF. Written as DNA, the CDR3 is TGTGCCAGCAGTGCCAAGAGGGATACGCAGTATTTT.

The J gene is TRBJ2-7, the V gene TRBV27, with 9 bases lining up with TRBD1. CDR3 length: 13 residues. The germline CDR1 and CDR2 sequences are MNHEY and SMNVEV (reference sequence). The V segment lost 6 bases and the J segment 7 bases; nucleotides outside the gene matches: 7. CDR3 DNA: TGTGCCAGCAGGCTACAGGGGGCGCTTGAGCAGTACTTC. Protein sequence: CASRLQGALEQYF.

About this clonotype itself: Because it lacks the conserved phenylalanine or tryptophan at the end, this CDR3 is likely a read error. J is TRBJ2-3 and V is TRBV5-1; D might be TRBD1 (6 bases). CDR3 length: 15 amino acids. Deletions cut 0 bases from V and 5 bases from J, with 13 bases between. Per germline, CDR1 SGHRS and CDR2 YFSETQ. This chain's CDR3 is CASSLESGDGDTQYL. CDR3 bases: TGCGCCAGCAGCTTGGAGTCAGGGGATGGAGATACGCAGTATTTG.

The chain couples TRBV29-1 to TRBJ2-7, with 8 nucleotides matching TRBD2. The germline CDR1 and CDR2 sequences are SQVTM and ANQGSEA. The CDR3 sequence is 13 residues long. V was pared by 4 bases and J by 4 bases, with 6 bases of the junction left unmatched. In DNA, the CDR3 is TGCAGCGTTGTGCGAGCGGGGGAGTACGAGCAGTACTTC. Translated, it gives CSVVRAGEYEQYF.

V is TRBV7-8 and J is TRBJ2-1; D remains unclear. With 1 base removed from V and 1 base from J, the gap between germline ends came to 11 bases. CDR1 is SGHVS, CDR2 FQNEAQ, per germline. The CDR3 loop spans 16 amino acids. The CDR3 sequence is CASSLGLSLSYNEQFF. CDR3 coding DNA: TGTGCCAGCAGCTTAGGTCTCAGCCTTTCCTACAATGAGCAGTTCTTC.

The chain has TRBV7-3 and TRBJ1-6, with D maybe TRBD1 (5 bases). The CDR3 spans 14 residues. Trimming removed 4 bases at V and 6 bases at J, with 10 bases between. CDR1 and CDR2 from the germline V gene are SGHTA and FQGTGA. In DNA form, the CDR3 reads TGTGCCAGCAGCTCAAAAGGGGTTAATTCACCCCTCCACTTT. This sequence encodes CASSSKGVNSPLHF.

This clonotype was recorded a few times. The V and J genes are TRBV6-1 and TRBJ2-7; TRBD2 matches 12 bases. V lost 6 bases to trimming and J lost 2 bases; unmatched junction nucleotides: 11. The CDR3 is made up of 17 amino acids. Germline lookup yields CDR1 MNHNS and CDR2 SASEGT. CDR3 in amino acids: CASRRETSGSSAYEQYF. The CDR3 DNA is TGTGCCAGCAGGAGGGAGACTAGCGGGAGTTCCGCCTACGAGCAGTACTTC.

This clonotype showed up just a few times. DNA for the CDR3: TGTGCCATCAGTGAGTCGGCGGGAGGAGGAGAGACCCAGTACTTC. Its protein product is CAISESAGGGETQYF. The chain combines TRBV10-3 with TRBJ2-5, with 8 nucleotides matching TRBD2. V gave up 0 bases and J gave up 4 bases; unmatched junction bases: 4. The CDR3 sequence is 15 residues long. The germline gives CDR1 ENHRY, CDR2 SYGVKD.

This clonotype has more than one count but fewer than ten. One junction end disagrees with the germline gene, perhaps due to a read error. V is TRBV9 and J is TRBJ2-7; no clear D. This CDR3 has 13 residues. The germline CDR1 and CDR2 sequences are SGDLS and YYNGEE. CDR3 amino acids: CVSSVDPGYEQYF. The CDR3 nucleotides are TGTGTCAGCAGCGTTGATCCGGGCTACGAGCAGTACTTC.

J is TRBJ2-3 and V is TRBV6-1; 10 bases are a match to TRBD2. Per germline, CDR1 MNHNS and CDR2 SASEGT. Trimming took 8 bases from V and 3 from J; bases not matched to a gene: 8. The CDR3 has 15 amino acids. Here the CDR3 DNA reads TGTGCCAGCGCGAGCGGGAGGGCCGGGACAGATACGCAGTATTTT. Its translation: CASASGRAGTDTQYF.